What follows are 21 T cell receptor beta chains derived from one specimen sequenced in a study of CD8 T cells in Susac syndrome (dated by TCRdb to the late 2010s). Library generation was performed with the immunoSEQ multiplex PCR assay. RNA was extracted with the RNeasy kit and roughly 0.45 to 1 ug was reverse transcribed using random hexamers. TCRdb's own reprocessing of the public reads used fastp at Q25 and MiXCR and kept productive beta chains. Merged by CDR3 protein, the rows form single entries marked with the most common genes and DNA. This sample is represented by about 160,000 distinct CDR3 sequences; about 93% of them were singletons. The top ten clones comprise over 0.11% of the sample. The sample was CD4+ T cells from PBMCs. Receptor source: a human donor in good health.

The V and J genes are TRBV23-1 and TRBJ2-7; maybe TRBD1 (6 bases). TRBV23-1 is sorted into the ORF group, with uncertain function. Trimming pared 4 bases from V and 6 bases from J, leaving 19 bases between. The CDR3 loop spans 15 amino acids. The CDR3 sequence is CASSRCGSGAREQYF. CDR3 coding DNA: TGCGCCAGCAGTCGATGTGGATCAGGGGCCCGCGAGCAGTACTTC.

This rearrangement joins TRBV9 to TRBJ1-1; D is undetermined. The CDR3 is 16 amino acids. Trimming pared 0 bases from V and 1 base from J, leaving 13 bases between. Germline V gene data show CDR1 as SGDLS and CDR2 as YYNGEE. CDR3 amino acids: CASSVGRSSGNTEAFF. The CDR3 coding sequence is TGTGCCAGCAGCGTAGGGAGGTCATCGGGGAACACTGAAGCTTTCTTT.

The gene calls are TRBV12-3 or TRBV12-4 and TRBJ2-5; 9 nucleotides agree with TRBD2. The V gene end was trimmed by 3 bases and the J gene end by 5 bases; junction bases not matched to a gene: 4. The CDR3 extends over 14 amino acids. In DNA, the CDR3 is TGTGCCAGCAGTTTCGCGGGGGGGAGGGAGACCCAGTACTTC. It encodes CASSFAGGRETQYF.

This chain uses TRBV7-9 with TRBJ1-4; 9 positions agree with TRBD1. The CDR3 spans 15 residues. The V and J ends lost 5 bases and 5 bases, in that order; junction bases with no gene match: 6. Germline V CDR1 and CDR2: SEHNR, FQNEAQ (reference sequence). The CDR3: CASSPGDRENEKLFF. The DNA for the CDR3 is TGTGCCAGCAGCCCGGGGGACAGGGAGAATGAAAAACTGTTTTTT.

The chain carries TRBV7-3 and TRBJ2-5; D may match TRBD1 or TRBD2 (5 bases each). V lost 6 bases and J 9 bases, leaving 17 bases between the germline ends. The CDR3 is made up of 13 amino acids. The germline V gene encodes CDR1 SGHTA and CDR2 FQGTGA. CDR3 coding DNA: TGTGCCAGCAGTTCCGGGACCGGCTCTTCCCAGTACTTC. Translation gives CASSSGTGSSQYF.

The chain joins TRBV30 to TRBJ2-5; 9 bases map to TRBD1. In germline, CDR1 is GTSNPN, CDR2 SVGIG (reference sequence). The CDR3 length is 13 residues. The V segment lost 4 bases and the J segment 6 bases; nucleotides outside the gene matches: 6. CDR3: CAWTPGQGKTQYF. CDR3 sequence (DNA): TGTGCCTGGACGCCGGGACAGGGAAAGACCCAGTACTTC.

The chain couples TRBV3-1 to TRBJ1-5; D remains ambiguous. This CDR3 is 14 amino acids long. Germline CDR1 and CDR2: LGHDT and YNNKEL (reference sequence). Trimming cost V 0 bases and J 9 bases, with 12 bases left between them. The CDR3 nucleotides read TGTGCCAGCAGCCAAGATCTAACTGTGCGGCCCCAGCATTTT. This encodes CASSQDLTVRPQHF.

This rearrangement joins TRBV12-3 or TRBV12-4 to TRBJ1-1; 11 nucleotides align to TRBD1. The junction had 5 bases not matched to a gene; V was cut back by 5 bases and J by 3 bases. This CDR3 contains 15 residues. CDR3 coding DNA: TGTGCCAGCAGTCTGGGACAGGGGGGGTACACTGAAGCTTTCTTT. Its translation is CASSLGQGGYTEAFF.

The genes are TRBV5-1 and TRBJ1-5, with 7 bases fitting TRBD1. The CDR3 runs to 15 residues. Per the germline V gene, CDR1 is SGHRS and CDR2 is YFSETQ. The junction had 7 bases not matched to a gene; V was cut back by 2 bases and J by 5 bases. As DNA, the CDR3 is TGCGCCAGCAGCTTATACGGGACAGACGATCAGCCCCAGCATTTT. Amino acids: CASSLYGTDDQPQHF.

The V and J genes are TRBV6-6 and TRBJ1-5; D is perhaps TRBD1 (5 bases). V was trimmed by 6 bases and J by 2 bases, leaving 14 bases between them. There are 15 residues in the CDR3. Germline CDR1 is MNHNY and CDR2 is SVGAGI (reference sequence). The CDR3 loop is CASSSTVLGNQPQHF. In DNA form, the CDR3 reads TGTGCCAGCAGCTCGACAGTCTTGGGCAATCAGCCCCAGCATTTT.

This chain uses TRBV19 with TRBJ2-3, with 7 positions matching TRBD1. CDR3 length equals 15 residues. V was clipped by 8 bases and J by 0 bases; unmatched bases: 8. Germline CDR1 is LNHDA and CDR2 is SQIVND (reference sequence). CDR3: CASGRRGSSTDTQYF. The CDR3, as DNA: TGTGCCAGTGGCCGCAGGGGGTCTAGCACAGATACGCAGTATTTT.

The chain carries TRBV28 and TRBJ2-5; the D gene could be TRBD1 or TRBD2 (5 bases each). The CDR3 sequence is 11 residues long. V was cut by 4 bases and J by 8 bases, with 8 bases left in between. Germline CDR1 MDHEN, CDR2 SYDVKM. CDR3 in amino acids: CASSSRDTQYF. The CDR3 DNA reads TGTGCCAGCAGTTCCCGGGACACCCAGTACTTC.

The chain employs TRBV3-1 and TRBJ2-1, with 10 bases that match TRBD1. CDR1 is LGHDT, CDR2 YNNKEL, per germline (reference sequence). This CDR3 has 17 residues. Germline trimming cut 0 bases from V and 7 bases from J; bases unmatched to any gene: 9. CDR3 amino acids: CASSQDMGQGSINEQFF. CDR3 sequence (DNA): TGTGCCAGCAGCCAAGATATGGGACAGGGGTCGATAAATGAGCAGTTCTTC.

The rearrangement uses TRBV3-1 and TRBJ1-1; D not certain. This CDR3 has 14 amino acids. Germline V gene sequence: CDR1 LGHDT, CDR2 YNNKEL (reference sequence). Trimming removed 4 bases at V and 4 bases at J, with 13 bases between. The CDR3 nucleotides read TGTGCCAGCAGCCCGGCCCTCCGGGGCACTGAAGCTTTCTTT. It specifies CASSPALRGTEAFF. Full variable domain (rest looked up from reference TRBV3-1 and TRBJ1-1): DTAVSQTPKYLVTQMGNDKSIKCEQNLGHDTMYWYKQDSKKFLKIMFSYNNKELIINETVPNRFSPKSPDKAHLNLHINSLELGDSAVYFCASSPALRGTEAFFGQGTRLTVV.

The CDR3 DNA reads as TGTGCCAGCAGCCCCCAGCTTAAGGCCGGGGGGCCCAACTACGAGCAGTACTTC. This codes for CASSPQLKAGGPNYEQYF. The chain employs TRBV13 and TRBJ2-7, with D perhaps matching TRBD2 (7 bases). Looked up from germline, CDR1 is PRHDT and CDR2 is FYEKMQ (reference sequence). V lost 5 bases, J lost 3 bases, and 26 bases lay in between. CDR3 length: 18 residues.

This clonotype was seen more than once but under ten times. V usage is TRBV7-9 and J usage is TRBJ1-6; TRBD1 matches at 10 bases. Germline assignment: CDR1 SEHNR and CDR2 FQNEAQ (reference sequence). The CDR3 totals 15 residues. V trimming: 4 bases; J trimming: 9 bases; junction bases outside the gene matches: 6. The CDR3 reads CASSYLGQGTSPLHF. CDR3 DNA: TGTGCCAGCAGCTATCTGGGACAGGGGACTTCACCCCTCCACTTT.

This chain connects TRBV7-2 to TRBJ2-1, with no clear D. The CDR3 totals 15 residues. Germline-derived CDR1 and CDR2 are SGHTA and FQGNSA. Trimming left V 3 bases short and J 1 base short, with 10 bases between. The CDR3 DNA is TGTGCCAGCAGCTTTACTACAACATCCTACAATGAGCAGTTCTTC. It specifies CASSFTTTSYNEQFF.

The chain uses TRBV3-1 and TRBJ1-2; D uncertain. Per germline, CDR1 LGHDT and CDR2 YNNKEL (reference sequence). CDR3 length: 13 residues. V was cut by 3 bases and J by 4 bases, with 9 bases left in between. CDR3 sequence reads: CASSHRESYGYTF. The CDR3 DNA reads as TGTGCCAGCAGCCACCGGGAGAGCTATGGCTACACCTTC.

In this sample, this clonotype turned up once. CDR3 nucleotides: TGCAGTGCTAGAAAACCCCAGGGAGTTGGGAATCAGCCCCAGCATTTT. This codes for CSARKPQGVGNQPQHF. The chain couples TRBV20-1 to TRBJ1-5, with a possible D match to TRBD1 (5 bases). The CDR3 totals 16 residues. The V end lost 2 bases, the J end lost 4 bases, and 18 bases lay between the germline ends. Germline V lookup: CDR1 DFQATT, CDR2 SNEGSKA (reference sequence).

This clonotype occurred once. The chain combines TRBV7-9 with TRBJ1-2, with D uncertain. Trimming pared 1 base from V and 9 bases from J, leaving 12 bases between. The CDR3 covers 13 residues. Germline V gene data show CDR1 as SEHNR and CDR2 as FQNEAQ (reference sequence). The CDR3 DNA follows: TGTGCCAGCAGCTTAGGTTTCGGTAGTCGCTACACCTTC. Amino acid sequence: CASSLGFGSRYTF.

The chain couples TRBV4-2 to TRBJ1-4, with unresolved D. The CDR3 sequence is 16 residues long. Germline CDR1 LGHNA, CDR2 YNFKEQ. Trimming left V 0 bases short and J 0 bases short, with 8 bases between. DNA for the CDR3: TGTGCCAGCAGCCAAGATCTCGGAGCAACTAATGAAAAACTGTTTTTT. This codes for CASSQDLGATNEKLFF.